The clone carrying this T cell receptor delta chain rates as large (0.1 to 1%). These data belong to a study of gammadelta T cells in human blood. TCRdb redid the clone calls on the RT-PCR reads with CATT. The sample has approximately 1,000 delta-chain clones, about 25% seen once. Trimming removed 0 bases at V and 7 bases at J, with 16 bases between. Germline CDR1 reads TSESDYY; CDR2 reads QEAYKQQN. The CDR3 has 15 amino acids. This TCR was recovered from a human donor. This chain connects TRAV38-2/DV8 to TRDJ1; D not resolved. Sequencing was done on a sample of non-Vgamma9Vdelta2 gamma-delta T cells from infant blood. Written as DNA, the CDR3 is TGTGCTTATAGGAGCGCGAGTAGGATGGGCGGTAAACTCATCTTT. Protein product: CAYRSASRMGGKLIF.